The present T cell receptor (beta chain) was sequenced within a study of graft-versus-host responses after intestinal transplantation. Turning to the study itself: Induction with anti-thymocyte globulin, then tacrolimus and steroids for around three years, was given to all recipients.

As for this clone: Its antigen remains unknown.

The assay was immunoSEQ multiplex PCR, and TCRdb's table has in-frame clones only and misses some. The table lists roughly 120,000 clones, 93% of them singletons. CDR3 length: 12 residues. Germline CDR1 reads SGHRS; CDR2 reads YFSETQ. V was cut by 4 bases and J by 5 bases, with 7 bases left in between. This receptor was identified in a human donor who received an intestinal transplant. This chain links TRBV5-1 with TRBJ2-1; maybe TRBD1 (5 bases). Sequenced material: unstimulated CD8+ T cells sorted from spleen or lymph node cells, taken before intestinal transplant. The CDR3 spells CASSQGDNEQFF. As DNA, the CDR3 is TGCGCCAGCAGCCAGGGCGACAATGAGCAGTTCTTC.